The 22 T cell receptor beta chains given below trace back to one sample, sequenced in a study of blood T cell repertoires in COVID-19 (dated by TCRdb to 2020 to 2021). Libraries were prepared through the immunoSEQ multiplex PCR assay. What TCRdb holds here is the immuneACCESS table cut down to in-frame rearrangements. Part of the clones is not present; checked against another copy, under half of the missing clones reflect an unresolved V gene, and the others are unexplained. The sample records approximately 110,000 clones, more than 75% of which are singletons. The top ten hold roughly 4% of the sample. Material for sequencing was peripheral blood. Receptors originate from a man aged 35-49 years with acute or convalescent COVID-19.

The rearrangement uses TRBV5-4 and TRBJ2-3; 9 bases are shared with TRBD2. The germline CDR1 and CDR2 sequences are SGHNT and YYREEE (reference sequence). This CDR3 is built from 14 residues. The junction had 4 bases not matched to a gene; V was cut back by 2 bases and J by 6 bases. This chain's CDR3 is CASSLLRGGDTQYF. For the CDR3, the DNA is TGTGCCAGCAGCTTATTGCGGGGGGGTGATACGCAGTATTTT.

This chain connects TRBV5-6 to TRBJ1-2, with D unresolved. The CDR3 length is 13 residues. The germline V gene has CDR1 SGHDT and CDR2 YYEEEE. V lost 5 bases and J lost 2, with 10 bases in between. CDR3 protein: CASSPGRNYGYTF. The DNA of the CDR3 is TGTGCCAGCAGTCCAGGCAGGAACTATGGCTACACCTTC.

This sequence joins TRBV6-5 and TRBJ1-2, with TRBD1 matching over 9 bases. Trimming cost V 6 bases and J 4 bases; bases outside gene matches: 9. This CDR3 region has 15 residues. The V gene's germline CDR1 is MNHEY and CDR2 SVGAGI. The CDR3 DNA follows: TGTGCCAGCAGCCGGACAGGGGCGAGTAGCTATGGCTACACCTTC. Amino acid sequence: CASSRTGASSYGYTF.

The chain carries TRBV27 and TRBJ2-1; D not resolved. This CDR3 spans 14 amino acids. The ends were cut back, 0 bases at V and 4 bases at J, with 7 bases in the middle. Germline CDR1 and CDR2: MNHEY and SMNVEV (reference sequence). The CDR3 spells CASSLSVRYNEQFF. Written as DNA, the CDR3 is TGTGCCAGCAGTTTATCGGTCAGATACAATGAGCAGTTCTTC.

This chain connects TRBV7-9 to TRBJ1-6; 7 positions match TRBD1. J gave up 3 bases and V 8 bases, and 4 bases lay outside the gene matches. The CDR3 runs 14 residues. Germline V gene lookup returns CDR1 SEHNR and CDR2 FQNEAQ (reference sequence). This CDR3 reads CASQGDIYNSPLHF. The CDR3 DNA follows: TGTGCCAGCCAGGGGGACATCTATAATTCACCCCTCCACTTT.

A single count supports this clone. CDR3 in DNA: TGTGCCAGCAGCCCACACAACTACGAGCAGTACTTC. Amino acids: CASSPHNYEQYF. The chain joins TRBV7-2 to TRBJ2-7; D is unresolved. CDR1 and CDR2 (germline): SGHTA, FQGNSA. The V gene lost 5 bases and the J gene lost 3 bases, with 8 bases spanning the gap. The CDR3 length is 12 residues.

The genes are TRBV9 and TRBJ1-1; possibly TRBD1 for D (6 bases). The V end was cut by 0 bases, the J end by 5 bases, with 20 bases between. Germline lookup yields CDR1 SGDLS and CDR2 YYNGEE. The CDR3 is 17 residues long. The CDR3 DNA reads as TGTGCCAGCAGCGTAGGACCGGACAGCCGAAGGGTGACTGAAGCTTTCTTT. The encoded protein is CASSVGPDSRRVTEAFF.

This clone was counted a few times. This chain joins TRBV5-1 and TRBJ1-2; possible D gene TRBD1, 5 bases. Trimming shortened V by 1 base and J by 6 bases, and 7 bases separated the two germline ends. Germline CDR1 SGHRS, CDR2 YFSETQ. CDR3 length equals 12 residues. The CDR3 sequence: CASSLLGDGYTF. The DNA of the CDR3 is TGCGCCAGCAGCTTGCTAGGGGATGGCTACACCTTC.

V is TRBV7-9 and J is TRBJ1-1; 8 bases map to TRBD1. Trimming took 5 bases from V and 3 from J; bases not matched to a gene: 2. The CDR3 length is 13 residues. Germline CDR1 reads SEHNR; CDR2 reads FQNEAQ (reference sequence). CDR3 loop: CASSPGGYTEAFF. For the CDR3, the DNA is TGTGCCAGCAGCCCAGGGGGCTACACTGAAGCTTTCTTT.

The gene calls are TRBV12-3 or TRBV12-4 and TRBJ1-4; no definite D call. The CDR3 runs to 12 residues. Trimming cost V 1 base and J 13 bases, with 10 bases left between them. CDR3 DNA sequence: TGTGCCAGCAGTTTAGAGCGACGAACACTGTTTTTT. Protein: CASSLERRTLFF.

The chain has TRBV30 and TRBJ2-7; 8 bases align to TRBD2. The CDR3 totals 13 residues. Germline CDR1 GTSNPN, CDR2 SVGIG (reference sequence). Trimming cost V 2 bases and J 6 bases; bases outside gene matches: 6. The CDR3 coding sequence is TGTGCCTGGAGTCGGACTAGCTGGGGCGAGCAGTACTTC. Protein product: CAWSRTSWGEQYF.

As to this clone: Because the CDR3's place on the DNA is in doubt, the DNA is left out and the CDR3 is given as listed by TCRdb. The chain couples TRBV14 to TRBJ1-6; the D segment call TRBD1 is taken from the table without a DNA check. CDR1 is SGHDN and CDR2 is FVKESK in the germline V gene. From its first to its last residue, the CDR3 has 18 amino acids. CDR3 in amino acids: CASSHRFLADSYNSPLHF.

The chain recombines TRBV4-2 with TRBJ2-3, with 7 bases identical to TRBD2. The CDR3 sequence is 18 residues long. Per the germline V gene, CDR1 is LGHNA and CDR2 is YNFKEQ. V lost 0 bases to trimming and J lost 1 base; unmatched junction nucleotides: 10. The CDR3 loop is CASSQDPPKGGGTDTQYF. Here the CDR3 DNA reads TGTGCCAGCAGCCAAGATCCCCCTAAGGGAGGGGGCACAGATACGCAGTATTTT.

Here the CDR3 reads CASNPPGGYGYTF. In DNA, the CDR3 is TGTGCCAGCAACCCCCCAGGGGGCTATGGCTACACCTTC. The genes are TRBV2 and TRBJ1-2; 7 bases map to TRBD1. The CDR3 contains 13 residues. Germline V CDR1 and CDR2: SNHLY, FYNNEI. V lost 7 bases and J lost 4; bases outside the gene matches: 6.

The chain employs TRBV6-5 and TRBJ2-7; TRBD1 aligns across 8 bases. V shed 7 bases and J 4 bases; nucleotides not matched to a gene: 9. The CDR3 has 14 amino acids. The germline V gene encodes CDR1 MNHEY and CDR2 SVGAGI. CDR3 nucleotides: TGTGCCAGCACCACAGGGGGTAAGGAGTACGAGCAGTACTTC. Protein product: CASTTGGKEYEQYF.

V usage is TRBV3-1 (or the pseudogene TRBV3-2) and J usage is TRBJ1-1; possibly TRBD1 for D (5 bases). Germline V gene sequence: CDR1 LGHDT, CDR2 YNNKEL (reference sequence). The CDR3 contains 13 residues. V gave up 6 bases and J gave up 1 base, with 9 bases separating them. CDR3 amino acids: CASSRTGNTEAFF. The CDR3 coding sequence is TGTGCCAGCAGTCGAACAGGGAACACTGAAGCTTTCTTT.

V usage is TRBV7-2 and J usage is TRBJ2-3, with D maybe TRBD1 (5 bases). Germline CDR1 and CDR2: SGHTA and FQGNSA. This CDR3 region has 15 residues. Trimming shortened V by 1 base and J by 2 bases, and 10 bases separated the two germline ends. Written as DNA, the CDR3 is TGTGCCAGCAGCTTAGGGCAGGGATCCACAGATACGCAGTATTTT. It specifies CASSLGQGSTDTQYF.

V and J are TRBV27 and TRBJ2-2; 8 bases line up with TRBD2. The J segment lost 9 bases and the V segment lost 2 bases, leaving 8 bases of the junction unmatched. Germline lookup yields CDR1 MNHEY and CDR2 SMNVEV (reference sequence). The length of the CDR3 is 15 residues. CDR3 bases: TGTGCCAGCAGTTTAAGCGGGAGAAGGAGTAGGGAGCTGTTTTTT. Protein product: CASSLSGRRSRELFF.

The CDR3 sequence is CASSLTGNTGELFF. CDR3 nucleotides: TGTGCCAGCAGCTTGACAGGGAACACCGGGGAGCTGTTTTTT. The genes are TRBV9 and TRBJ2-2; weak D call: TRBD1 (6 bases). V gave up 4 bases and J gave up 1 base, with 8 bases separating them. The V gene's germline CDR1 is SGDLS and CDR2 YYNGEE. The CDR3 spans 14 residues.

This sequence joins TRBV6-6 and TRBJ1-3; D possibly corresponds to TRBD1 (5 bases). Germline CDR1 is MNHNY and CDR2 is SVGAGI (reference sequence). This CDR3 comprises 16 residues. V was pared by 4 bases and J by 1 base, with 14 bases between. In nucleotides, the CDR3 is TGTGCCAGCAGTTTTCCAGGGTTAGATTCTGGAAACACCATATATTTT. Translated: CASSFPGLDSGNTIYF.

V usage is TRBV11-3 and J usage is TRBJ2-3, with D tentatively TRBD2 (6 bases). Germline CDR1 is SGHNT and CDR2 is YENEEA. V was clipped by 3 bases and J by 6 bases, with 10 bases between them. The CDR3 totals 13 residues. The chain's CDR3 is CASSFRTTDTQYF. DNA of the CDR3: TGTGCCAGCAGCTTCCGGACTACGGATACGCAGTATTTT.

This chain joins TRBV11-2 and TRBJ2-7; D uncertain. Germline V lookup: CDR1 SGHAT, CDR2 FQNNGV. This CDR3 has 11 amino acids. V was cut by 3 bases and J by 4 bases, with 4 bases left in between. The CDR3 nucleotides read TGTGCCAGCAGCTTTCGGTACGAGCAGTACTTC. The encoded protein is CASSFRYEQYF.